The T cell receptor (beta chain) under discussion was sequenced for a study of blood T cell repertoires in COVID-19. Data came from immunoSEQ multiplex PCR; TCRdb stores just in-frame clones and leaves some out. The sample consists of under 250,000 clones, 70% to 90% of them appearing once. With V trimmed by 2 bases and J by 3 bases, 4 bases remained unmatched. The germline CDR1 and CDR2 sequences are MNHEY and SVGEGT. The CDR3 has 15 amino acids. The genes are TRBV6-2 or TRBV6-3 and TRBJ2-5; 9 nucleotides align to TRBD1. The material sequenced was peripheral blood. The receptor comes from a human donor in a cohort sampled during active COVID-19. CDR3 DNA: TGTGCCAGCAGTTACAACTGGGACAGGGAAGAGACCCAGTACTTC. Its translation: CASSYNWDREETQYF.